The rows below give T cell receptor beta chains drawn from one sample of a study of blood T cell repertoires in COVID-19. The repertoire was sequenced with immunoSEQ multiplex PCR; TCRdb's copy has only in-frame clones and lacks some. This sample yields some 320,000 clones, of which more than 75% are seen a single time; around 2.5% belongs to the top ten. The sequenced sample was PBMCs or T cells enriched from blood (not recorded which). These receptors all stem from a man aged 55 to 69 who had recovered from COVID-19. The CDR3 runs from the conserved cysteine through the conserved F or W. Each record gives: V gene, D gene, clone size, J gene, CDR3 protein, CDR3 DNA. A D gene is named only where the DNA matches it firmly. Size values are once, few and many counts, or a class for expanded clones, and some rows have none.

V gene: TRBV5-1
D gene: TRBD2
clone size: .
J gene: TRBJ2-1
CDR3 protein: CASSLVASGRNDEQFF
CDR3 DNA: TGCGCCAGCAGCTTGGTTGCTAGCGGGAGGAATGATGAGCAGTTCTTC

V gene: TRBV6-5
D gene: TRBD1
clone size: .
J gene: TRBJ1-5
CDR3 protein: CASSYGQGLNQPQHF
CDR3 DNA: TGTGCCAGCAGTTACGGACAGGGGTTAAATCAGCCCCAGCATTTT

V gene: TRBV3-1/TRBV3-2
D gene: .
clone size: .
J gene: TRBJ2-7
CDR3 protein: CASSQVEASYEQYF
CDR3 DNA: TGTGCCAGCAGCCAAGTCGAGGCGTCCTACGAGCAGTACTTC

V gene: TRBV9
D gene: TRBD1
clone size: .
J gene: TRBJ1-1
CDR3 protein: CASSVVQGHGEAFF
CDR3 DNA: TGTGCCAGCAGCGTAGTACAGGGGCATGGTGAAGCTTTCTTT

V gene: TRBV10-3
D gene: TRBD2
clone size: once
J gene: TRBJ2-7
CDR3 protein: CAISESLAGGGPYEQYF
CDR3 DNA: TGTGCCATCAGTGAGTCGCTAGCGGGAGGAGGGCCCTACGAGCAGTACTTC

V gene: TRBV20-1
D gene: .
clone size: .
J gene: TRBJ2-2
CDR3 protein: CSASVGSNTGELFF
CDR3 DNA: TGCAGTGCTAGTGTCGGGTCGAACACCGGGGAGCTGTTTTTT

V gene: TRBV5-1
D gene: TRBD1
clone size: .
J gene: TRBJ2-7
CDR3 protein: CASASGTGSYEQYF
CDR3 DNA: TGCGCCAGCGCTTCCGGGACAGGCTCCTACGAGCAGTACTTC

V gene: TRBV5-1
D gene: TRBD2
clone size: .
J gene: TRBJ2-3
CDR3 protein: CASSLGLAGGPDTDTQYF
CDR3 DNA: TGCGCCAGCAGCCTGGGACTAGCGGGAGGGCCAGACACAGATACGCAGTATTTT

V gene: TRBV19
D gene: TRBD1
clone size: .
J gene: TRBJ1-1
CDR3 protein: CASDRAPTLRTAEAFF
CDR3 DNA: TGTGCCAGCGACAGGGCCCCCACCCTCCGAACCGCTGAAGCTTTCTTT

V gene: TRBV27
D gene: .
clone size: .
J gene: TRBJ2-2
CDR3 protein: CASSFNIGGELFF
CDR3 DNA: TGTGCCAGCAGTTTTAATATCGGGGGGGAGCTGTTTTTT

V gene: TRBV5-1
D gene: TRBD2
clone size: .
J gene: TRBJ2-7
CDR3 protein: CASSGTSGSYEQYF
CDR3 DNA: TGCGCCAGCAGCGGGACTAGCGGGAGTTACGAGCAGTACTTC

V gene: TRBV15
D gene: TRBD1
clone size: .
J gene: TRBJ2-2
CDR3 protein: CATSRGTGVKAGELFF
CDR3 DNA: TGTGCCACCAGCAGGGGGACAGGGGTTAAGGCCGGGGAGCTGTTTTTT

V gene: TRBV5-1
D gene: .
clone size: .
J gene: TRBJ1-1
CDR3 protein: CASSFSGLPTEAFF
CDR3 DNA: TGCGCCAGCAGCTTTTCAGGGTTACCCACTGAAGCTTTCTTT

V gene: TRBV18
D gene: .
clone size: .
J gene: TRBJ1-1
CDR3 protein: CASLSRGGTEAFF
CDR3 DNA: TGTGCCAGCTTATCGAGGGGGGGGACTGAAGCTTTCTTT

V gene: TRBV9
D gene: TRBD1
clone size: once
J gene: TRBJ1-2
CDR3 protein: CASSVDDRVAGYTF
CDR3 DNA: TGTGCCAGCAGCGTAGACGACAGGGTGGCTGGCTACACCTTC

V gene: TRBV7-9
D gene: .
clone size: .
J gene: TRBJ2-5
CDR3 protein: CASSPPQKKETQYF
CDR3 DNA: TGTGCCAGCAGCCCCCCCCAGAAGAAAGAGACCCAGTACTTC

V gene: TRBV19
D gene: .
clone size: .
J gene: TRBJ1-4
CDR3 protein: CASSIGALLRGLNEKLFF
CDR3 DNA: TGTGCCAGTAGTATAGGAGCCCTCCTCCGGGGACTAAATGAAAAACTGTTTTTT

V gene: TRBV10-3
D gene: TRBD1
clone size: .
J gene: TRBJ1-1
CDR3 protein: CAISETMAGGMNTEAFF
CDR3 DNA: TGTGCCATCAGTGAAACGATGGCAGGGGGCATGAACACTGAAGCTTTCTTT

V gene: TRBV2
D gene: .
clone size: .
J gene: TRBJ2-5
CDR3 protein: CASKRAGSEGTQYF
CDR3 DNA: TGTGCCAGCAAGCGGGCCGGGTCTGAAGGGACCCAGTACTTC

V gene: TRBV5-1
D gene: .
clone size: .
J gene: TRBJ2-7
CDR3 protein: CASTEGTAAREQYF
CDR3 DNA: TGCGCCAGCACGGAGGGGACAGCAGCTCGGGAGCAGTACTTC

V gene: TRBV3-1/TRBV3-2
D gene: TRBD1
clone size: .
J gene: TRBJ1-2
CDR3 protein: CASSLGQGGGYTF
CDR3 DNA: TGTGCCAGCAGCCTTGGACAGGGTGGTGGCTACACCTTC

V gene: TRBV7-9
D gene: .
clone size: .
J gene: TRBJ2-3
CDR3 protein: CASSPAVGASVRTDTQYF
CDR3 DNA: TGTGCCAGCAGCCCAGCGGTCGGAGCATCGGTACGCACAGATACGCAGTATTTT

V gene: TRBV6-5
D gene: TRBD1
clone size: .
J gene: TRBJ2-2
CDR3 protein: CASRDRGGTGELFF
CDR3 DNA: TGTGCCAGCAGGGACAGGGGAGGGACCGGGGAGCTGTTTTTT

V gene: TRBV11-2
D gene: TRBD2
clone size: .
J gene: TRBJ2-3
CDR3 protein: CASSHRAGVVTDTQYF
CDR3 DNA: TGTGCCAGCAGCCACCGAGCGGGAGTGGTCACAGATACGCAGTATTTT

V gene: TRBV9
D gene: TRBD2
clone size: .
J gene: TRBJ2-3
CDR3 protein: CASSVGWEGSENTQYF
CDR3 DNA: TGTGCCAGCAGCGTGGGCTGGGAGGGATCCGAAAATACGCAGTATTTT

V gene: TRBV19
D gene: .
clone size: once
J gene: TRBJ1-5
CDR3 protein: CASSEIGRVLNQPQHF
CDR3 DNA: TGTGCCAGTAGTGAGATAGGGAGGGTTCTCAATCAGCCCCAGCATTTT

V gene: TRBV24-1
D gene: TRBD1
clone size: .
J gene: TRBJ2-3
CDR3 protein: CATSERQGSTDTQYF
CDR3 DNA: TGTGCCACCAGTGAGCGACAGGGGTCCACAGATACGCAGTATTTT

V gene: TRBV5-4
D gene: .
clone size: once
J gene: TRBJ1-1
CDR3 protein: CASSLDGGTEAFF
CDR3 DNA: TGTGCCAGCAGCCTGGACGGGGGAACGGAAGCTTTCTTT

V gene: TRBV27
D gene: .
clone size: .
J gene: TRBJ2-5
CDR3 protein: CASSLSLAHTKETQYF
CDR3 DNA: TGTGCCAGCAGTCTTTCCCTGGCACACACCAAAGAGACCCAGTACTTC

V gene: TRBV11-3
D gene: TRBD2
clone size: .
J gene: TRBJ2-5
CDR3 protein: CASSPQGGGLAVQETQYF
CDR3 DNA: TGTGCCAGCAGCCCCCAAGGAGGGGGACTAGCGGTCCAAGAGACCCAGTACTTC

V gene: TRBV24-1
D gene: .
clone size: .
J gene: TRBJ2-3
CDR3 protein: CATSDGGLSTDTQYF
CDR3 DNA: TGTGCCACCAGTGATGGCGGGCTTAGCACAGATACGCAGTATTTT

V gene: TRBV6-1
D gene: TRBD1
clone size: .
J gene: TRBJ1-2
CDR3 protein: CASSEGRRTGANLHPSNYGYTF
CDR3 DNA: TGTGCCAGCAGTGAAGGTCGGAGAACAGGGGCAAATCTCCATCCTTCTAACTATGGCTACACCTTC

V gene: TRBV19
D gene: TRBD1
clone size: few
J gene: TRBJ1-2
CDR3 protein: CASSTPPRTGPHYGYTF
CDR3 DNA: TGTGCCAGTAGTACGCCCCCTCGGACAGGGCCCCACTATGGCTACACCTTC

V gene: TRBV7-3
D gene: TRBD2
clone size: .
J gene: TRBJ2-3
CDR3 protein: CASSLRASGIGRIDTQYF
CDR3 DNA: TGTGCCAGCAGCTTAAGGGCTAGCGGGATTGGGCGAATAGATACGCAGTATTTT